The entry below gives a single TCR beta chain sequence along with its context. Its target is not known. TCRdb reprocessed the 5' RACE reads via MiXCR and lists one record per CDR3 protein. Altogether about 440,000 distinct CDR3 sequences are present, about 19% being singletons, with the ten largest covering approximately 8.1%. The sample belongs to a study of T-cell memory formation after mild COVID-19. Study results and limitations: Pre-infection memory showed some responding clones, and this suggested that cross-reactive memory joined.

V shed 5 bases and J shed 3 bases, with 10 bases lying between them. This CDR3 comprises 13 residues. The germline V gene has CDR1 KGHSH and CDR2 LQKENI. The chain recombines TRBV18 with TRBJ1-1; D gene ambiguous. The sample comprised PBMCs or a T cell subset sorted from them (not recorded which). The receptor was isolated from an adult woman who had mild COVID-19 (a few samples of this study predate the infection). Cell type and time point are not known. The CDR3 here is CASSDQMDTEAFF. In nucleotides, the CDR3 is TGTGCCAGCTCAGACCAAATGGACACTGAAGCTTTCTTT.